This T cell receptor (beta chain) comes out of a study of CD8+CD57+ T cells in acquired aplastic anemia. Study at large: The sorted CD4+ and CD8+ cells yielded an average approximately 3.2 ug of DNA. Whole-study findings and limits: Simpson's diversity of CD8+ cells was not significantly different in patients compared with controls. Shared by patients and controls, 25 to 30 CD8+ CDR3s were abundant in patients.

Genomic DNA, serving as template, underwent TCR beta VDJ and CDR3 profiling. TCRdb fed the reads into MiXCR, producing one record per CDR3 protein. The sample records about 190,000 distinct CDR3 sequences, over 60% being singletons. As regards this clonotype: Its antigen is unknown.

This clonotype was sampled from a human donor with severe aplastic anemia or a healthy control (not recorded which). Source material: sorted CD4+, CD8+, or CD8+CD57+ T cells (not recorded which) from PBMCs.

The CDR3 sequence: CASTPRGLVYNEQFF. The CDR3 bases are TGTGCCAGTACCCCAAGGGGACTAGTCTACAATGAGCAGTTCTTC. The chain couples TRBV19 to TRBJ2-1; 8 nucleotides align to TRBD2. With 7 bases clipped from V and 3 bases from J, the junction kept 8 bases outside the gene matches. CDR1 is LNHDA, CDR2 SQIVND, per germline (reference sequence). This CDR3 region has 15 residues.